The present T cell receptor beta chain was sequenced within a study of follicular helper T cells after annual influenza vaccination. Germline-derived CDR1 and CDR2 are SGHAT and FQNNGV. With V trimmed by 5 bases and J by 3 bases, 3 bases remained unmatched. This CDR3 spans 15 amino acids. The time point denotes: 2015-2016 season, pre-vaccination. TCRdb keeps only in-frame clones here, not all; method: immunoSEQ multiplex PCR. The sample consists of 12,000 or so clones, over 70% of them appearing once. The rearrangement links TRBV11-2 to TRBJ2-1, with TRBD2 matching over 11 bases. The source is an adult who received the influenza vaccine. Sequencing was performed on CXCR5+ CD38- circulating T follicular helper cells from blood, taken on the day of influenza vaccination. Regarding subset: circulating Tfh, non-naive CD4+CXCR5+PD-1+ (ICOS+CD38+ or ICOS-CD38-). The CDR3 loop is CASSQLAGDYNEQFF. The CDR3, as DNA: TGTGCCAGCAGCCAACTAGCGGGGGACTACAATGAGCAGTTCTTC. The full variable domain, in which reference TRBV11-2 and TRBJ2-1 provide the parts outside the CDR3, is EAGVAQSPRYKIIEKRQSVAFWCNPISGHATLYWYQQILGQGPKLLIQFQNNGVVDDSQLPKDRFSAERLKGVDSTLKIQPAKLEDSAVYLCASSQLAGDYNEQFFGPGTRLTVL.